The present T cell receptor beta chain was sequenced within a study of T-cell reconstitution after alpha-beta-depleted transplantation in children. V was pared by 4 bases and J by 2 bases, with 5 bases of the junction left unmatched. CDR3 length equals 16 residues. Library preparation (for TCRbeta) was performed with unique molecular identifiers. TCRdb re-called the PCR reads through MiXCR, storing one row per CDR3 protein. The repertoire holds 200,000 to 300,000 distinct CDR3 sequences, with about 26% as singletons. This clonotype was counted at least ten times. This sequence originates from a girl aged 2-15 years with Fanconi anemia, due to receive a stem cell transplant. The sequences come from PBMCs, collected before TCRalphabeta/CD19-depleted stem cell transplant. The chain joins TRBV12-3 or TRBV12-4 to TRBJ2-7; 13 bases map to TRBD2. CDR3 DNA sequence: TGTGCCAGCAGTTCCTCACTAGCGGGAGGGACCTACGAGCAGTACTTC. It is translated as CASSSSLAGGTYEQYF.